This T cell receptor (beta chain) is drawn from a study of shared clonotypes between healthy human individuals. The CDR3 is 14 residues long. At a deep level, the assay was run. Sequencing used immunoSEQ multiplex PCR; TCRdb keeps in-frame clones, though not all of them. The data contain fewer than 1 million clones, about 96% of them singletons. With regard to this clone: Its specificity is unknown.

Terminally differentiated effector memory CD45RA+ cells were excluded by CCR7 positive selection of CD45RO-negative cells. Donation came from healthy HIV-negative adults that had no recent acute infections or vaccinations. Broader study findings: Larger richness was generally estimated for naive than memory subsets.

The source of this sequence is a man younger than 45 in good health. The sequencing input was naive CD8+ T cells sorted from blood. The chain uses TRBV21-1 and TRBJ1-5. TRBV21-1 is reported as a pseudogene. In DNA, the CDR3 is TGTGCCAGCTCCCTTTTACGAGGGAATCAGCCCCAGCATTTT. This sequence encodes CASSLLRGNQPQHF.